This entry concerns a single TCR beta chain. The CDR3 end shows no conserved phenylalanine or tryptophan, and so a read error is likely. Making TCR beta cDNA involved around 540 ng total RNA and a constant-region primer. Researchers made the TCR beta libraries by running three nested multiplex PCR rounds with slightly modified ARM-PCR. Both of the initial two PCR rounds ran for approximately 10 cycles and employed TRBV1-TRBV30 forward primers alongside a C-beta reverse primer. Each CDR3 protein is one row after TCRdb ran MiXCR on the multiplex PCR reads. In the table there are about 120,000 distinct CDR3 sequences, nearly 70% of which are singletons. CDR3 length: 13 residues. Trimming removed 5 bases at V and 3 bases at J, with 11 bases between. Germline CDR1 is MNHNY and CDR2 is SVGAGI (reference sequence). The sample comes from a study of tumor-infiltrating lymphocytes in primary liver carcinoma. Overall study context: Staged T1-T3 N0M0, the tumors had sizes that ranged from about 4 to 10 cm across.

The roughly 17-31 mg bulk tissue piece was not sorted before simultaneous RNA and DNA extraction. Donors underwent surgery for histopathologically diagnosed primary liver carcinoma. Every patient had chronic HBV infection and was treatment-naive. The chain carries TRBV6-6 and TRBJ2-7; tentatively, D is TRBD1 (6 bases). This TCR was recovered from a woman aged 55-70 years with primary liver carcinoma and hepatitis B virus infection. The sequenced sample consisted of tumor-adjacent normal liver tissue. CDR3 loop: CASSLNRVYEQYL. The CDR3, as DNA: TGTGCCAGCAGTCTAAACAGGGTCTACGAGCAGTACTTG.